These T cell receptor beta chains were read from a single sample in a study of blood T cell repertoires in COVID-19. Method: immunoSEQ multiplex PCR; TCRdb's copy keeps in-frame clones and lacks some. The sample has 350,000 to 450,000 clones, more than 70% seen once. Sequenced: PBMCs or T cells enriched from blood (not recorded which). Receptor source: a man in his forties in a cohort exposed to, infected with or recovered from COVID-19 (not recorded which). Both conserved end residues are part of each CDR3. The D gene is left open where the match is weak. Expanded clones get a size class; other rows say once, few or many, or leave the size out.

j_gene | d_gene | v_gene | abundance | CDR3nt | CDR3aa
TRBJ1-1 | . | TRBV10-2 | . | TGCGCCAGCAGTGAGGAGTACACTGAAGCTTTCTTT | CASSEEYTEAFF
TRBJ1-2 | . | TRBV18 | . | TGTGCCAGCTCAGGAGGGGATGGCTACACCTTC | CASSGGDGYTF
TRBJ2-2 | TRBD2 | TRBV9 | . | TGTGCCAGCAGCGCCACTAGCGGGAGGAACACCGGGGAGCTGTTTTTT | CASSATSGRNTGELFF
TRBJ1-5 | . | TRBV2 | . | TGTGCCAGCGGGGGGGCCACCCTCTTTAGCAATCAGCCCCAGCATTTT | CASGGATLFSNQPQHF
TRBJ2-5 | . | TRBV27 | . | TGTGCCAGCAGTTTATCCATGTACCAAGAGACCCAGTACTTC | CASSLSMYQETQYF
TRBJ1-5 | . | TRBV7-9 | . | TGTGCCAGCAGCTTCGGGGGGGACAATCAGCCCCAGCATTTT | CASSFGGDNQPQHF
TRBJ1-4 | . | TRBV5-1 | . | TGCGCCAGCAGCTTACAGGGCTTCAATGAAAAACTGTTTTTT | CASSLQGFNEKLFF
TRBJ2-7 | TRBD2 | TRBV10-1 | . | TGCGCCAGCAGTTCTCGGGAGGGCCACGAGCAGTACTTC | CASSSREGHEQYF
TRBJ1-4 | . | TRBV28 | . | TGTGCCAGCAGTCTAAGACATCCTGCAACTAATGAAAAACTGTTTTTT | CASSLRHPATNEKLFF
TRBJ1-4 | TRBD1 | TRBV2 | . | TGTGCCAGCAGTGAGAGGACAGGAGGGGGAAAACTGTTTTTT | CASSERTGGGKLFF
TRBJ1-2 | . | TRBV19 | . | TGTGCCACCGTGACAGGCTATGGCTACACCTTC | CATVTGYGYTF
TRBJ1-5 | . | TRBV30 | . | TGTGCCTGGATAGGGAGGGGGAATAAAATGAATCAGCCCCAGCATTTT | CAWIGRGNKMNQPQHF
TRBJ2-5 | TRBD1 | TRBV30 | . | TGTGCCTGGGAATACAGGGGGCAAGGGACCCAGTACTTC | CAWEYRGQGTQYF
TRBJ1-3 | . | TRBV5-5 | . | TGTGCCAGCAGCTCCCGGGGACACTCGATCTCTGGAAACACCATATATTTT | CASSSRGHSISGNTIYF
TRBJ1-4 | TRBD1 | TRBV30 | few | TGTGCCTGGAGTGCCGGAATAGGGACAGCTAATGAAAAACTGTTTTTT | CAWSAGIGTANEKLFF
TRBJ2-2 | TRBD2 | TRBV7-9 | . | TGTGCCAGCAGCCCAGCGGGGAACAGAAACACCGGGGAGCTGTTTTTT | CASSPAGNRNTGELFF
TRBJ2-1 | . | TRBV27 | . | TGTGCCAGCAGTTTATTTCTCGGGGTTGGGGGCCTTTACAATGAGCAGTTCTTC | CASSLFLGVGGLYNEQFF
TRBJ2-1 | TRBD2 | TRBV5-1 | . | TGCGCCAGCAGCTTGTTCGGCGGGAGTTTGTACAATGAGCAGTTCTTC | CASSLFGGSLYNEQFF
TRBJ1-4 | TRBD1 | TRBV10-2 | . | TGCGCCAACGGACAGGTCCATTCATTTAATGAAAAACTGTTTTTT | CANGQVHSFNEKLFF
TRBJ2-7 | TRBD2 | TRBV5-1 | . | TGCGCCAGCAGGTCGGGAGGTCGACGCTCCTACGAGCAGTACTTC | CASRSGGRRSYEQYF
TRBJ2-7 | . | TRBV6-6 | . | TGTGCCAGCAGTCGCCGACAGGATCTTTCTAACGAGCAGTACTTC | CASSRRQDLSNEQYF
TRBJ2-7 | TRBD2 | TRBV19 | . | TGTGCCAGTAGCCCTAGCGGGAGGGCCAATAACGAGCAGTACTTC | CASSPSGRANNEQYF
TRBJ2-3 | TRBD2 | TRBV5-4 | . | TGTGCCAGCAGCCCTGGACTAGCGGGATATACGCAGTATTTT | CASSPGLAGYTQYF
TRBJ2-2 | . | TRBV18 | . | TGTGCCAGCTCACCACTATCCGGTTCCGCAAGGGGCACCGGGGAGCTGTTTTTT | CASSPLSGSARGTGELFF
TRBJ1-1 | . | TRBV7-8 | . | TGTGCCAGCACAAGCAGGGGACCGAACACTGAAGCTTTCTTT | CASTSRGPNTEAFF
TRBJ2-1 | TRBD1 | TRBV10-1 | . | TGCGCCAGCAGTGATATGCGACAGGGGGCCCATGAGCAGTTCTTC | CASSDMRQGAHEQFF
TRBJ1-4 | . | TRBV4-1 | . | TGCGCCAGCAGCCAACCCTTTGGGGGGGCATCTGAAAAACTGTTTTTT | CASSQPFGGASEKLFF
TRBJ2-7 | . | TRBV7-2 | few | TGTGCCAGCAGCTTGCGGGACCGCCCCGAGCAGTACTTC | CASSLRDRPEQYF
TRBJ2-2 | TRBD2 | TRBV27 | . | TGTGCCAGCAGTTCTGGGACTAGCGGGAGACTAAACACCGGGGAGCTGTTTTTT | CASSSGTSGRLNTGELFF
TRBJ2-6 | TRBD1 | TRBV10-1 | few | TGCGCCAGCAGTGGCGGGACAGGGCAAGCTGGGGCCAACGTCCTGACTTTC | CASSGGTGQAGANVLTF
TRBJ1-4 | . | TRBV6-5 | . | TGTGCCAGCAGTTCCAACAGGAATGAAAAACTGTTTTTT | CASSSNRNEKLFF
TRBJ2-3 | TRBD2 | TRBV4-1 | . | TGCGCCAGCAGCAAAGGGAGCAGCGGGAGCCCCACAGATACGCAGTATTTT | CASSKGSSGSPTDTQYF
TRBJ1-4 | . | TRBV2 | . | TGTGCCAGCAGTGAAAGATACGGGGTGGGGAGTGAAAAACTGTTTTTT | CASSERYGVGSEKLFF
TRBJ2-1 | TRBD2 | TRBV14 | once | TGTGCCAGCAGCCAAGATCGGCGCCTAGCGGGCCTCTACAATGAGCAGTTCTTC | CASSQDRRLAGLYNEQFF
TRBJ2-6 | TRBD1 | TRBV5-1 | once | TGCGCCAGCAGCTTAAACAGGGGGCTTGGTGGGGCCAACGTCCTGACTTTC | CASSLNRGLGGANVLTF
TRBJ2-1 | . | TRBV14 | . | TGTGCCAGCAGCCCCCTTGGGGCGGCAAGCAATGAGCAGTTCTTC | CASSPLGAASNEQFF
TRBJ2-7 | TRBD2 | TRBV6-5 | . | TGTGCCAGCAGGCAAGTGGCTAGCGGGCCCTACGAGCAGTACTTC | CASRQVASGPYEQYF
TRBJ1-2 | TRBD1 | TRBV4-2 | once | TGTGCCAGCAGCCAAGGACTGGACAGGCAAAGGTATGGCTACACCTTC | CASSQGLDRQRYGYTF
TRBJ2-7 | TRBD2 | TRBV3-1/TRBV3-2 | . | TGTGCCAGCAGCCAAGATCGTGGAAGCGGGAGTTTGCACGAGCAGTACTTC | CASSQDRGSGSLHEQYF
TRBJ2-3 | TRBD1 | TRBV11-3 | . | TGTGCCAGCAGCCCGGGACAGGGGAGAGATACGCAGTATTTT | CASSPGQGRDTQYF
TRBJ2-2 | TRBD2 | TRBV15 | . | TGTGCCACCAGCAGAGGGGGAGCGGGAGACACCGGGGAGCTGTTTTTT | CATSRGGAGDTGELFF
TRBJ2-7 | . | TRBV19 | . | TGTGCCAGTAGTCGCAGGGGCCAAAGATTGGGCTACGAGCAGTACTTC | CASSRRGQRLGYEQYF
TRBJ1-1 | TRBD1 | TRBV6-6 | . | TGTGCCAGCAGTCCGCCCGGACAGGGGGAACCTGAAGCTTTCTTT | CASSPPGQGEPEAFF
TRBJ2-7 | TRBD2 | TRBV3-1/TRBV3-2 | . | TGTGCCAGCAGCCAAGGCGGGAGCCCCCTCTACGAGCAGTACTTC | CASSQGGSPLYEQYF
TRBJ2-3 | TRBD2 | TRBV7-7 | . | TGTGCCAGCAGCTCGGGACTAGCGGGAGTCGCAGATACGCAGTATTTT | CASSSGLAGVADTQYF
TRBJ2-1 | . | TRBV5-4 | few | TGTGCCAGCAGCTTGCCTGGCGGGTCCTACAATGAGCAGTTCTTC | CASSLPGGSYNEQFF
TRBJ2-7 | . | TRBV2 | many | TGTGCCAGCAGGAATAGCGGTTCCTACGAGCAGTACTTC | CASRNSGSYEQYF
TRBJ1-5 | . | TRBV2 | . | TGTGCCAGCACCCCGGACACCTTAAGCAATCAGCCCCAGCATTTT | CASTPDTLSNQPQHF
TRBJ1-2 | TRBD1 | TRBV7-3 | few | TGTGCCAGCAGCTTAACCGTGACAGGGTCAATCTATGGCTACACCTTC | CASSLTVTGSIYGYTF
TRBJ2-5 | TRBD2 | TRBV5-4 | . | TGTGCCAGCAGCCTATCGGCGGCTAGCGGAGAGACCCAGTACTTC | CASSLSAASGETQYF
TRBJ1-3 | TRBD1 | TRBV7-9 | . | TGTGCCAGCAGCTCGCCGGGACAGGATTTTTCTGGAAACACCATATATTTT | CASSSPGQDFSGNTIYF
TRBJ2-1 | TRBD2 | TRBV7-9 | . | TGTGCCAGCAGCCCCCCTAGCGGTACGACCTACAATGAGCAGTTCTTC | CASSPPSGTTYNEQFF
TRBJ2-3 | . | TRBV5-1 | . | TGCGCCAGCAGCTTGGTGGGAGGAGGAGCAGATACGCAGTATTTT | CASSLVGGGADTQYF
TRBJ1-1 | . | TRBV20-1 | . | TGCAGTGCTAGTTTCGCAGGGGTAGACACTGAAGCTTTCTTT | CSASFAGVDTEAFF
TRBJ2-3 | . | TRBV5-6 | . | TGTGCCAGCAGCTTGTGGGACACGACAGATACGCAGTATTTT | CASSLWDTTDTQYF